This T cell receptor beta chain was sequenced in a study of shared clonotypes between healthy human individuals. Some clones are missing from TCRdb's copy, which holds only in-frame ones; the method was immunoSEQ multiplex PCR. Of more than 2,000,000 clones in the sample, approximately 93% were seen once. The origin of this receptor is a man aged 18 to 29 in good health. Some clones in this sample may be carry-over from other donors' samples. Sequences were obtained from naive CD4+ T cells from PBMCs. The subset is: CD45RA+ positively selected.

CDR3 coding DNA: TGCGCCAGTAGCCGGGACGGGACAGAAAATCAGCCCCAGCATTTT. The encoded protein is CASSRDGTENQPQHF. V is TRBV5-1 and J is TRBJ1-5; TRBD1 aligns across 7 bases. The length of the CDR3 is 15 residues. J was trimmed by 4 bases and V by 8 bases; bases with no gene match: 12. Germline-derived CDR1 and CDR2 are SGHRS and YFSETQ.